The 21 T cell receptor beta chains below all came from one sample that was sequenced in a study of CD8 T cells in Susac syndrome. Random hexamers served to reverse transcribe roughly 0.5 to 1 ug RNA. MiXCR, applied by TCRdb to the immunoSEQ multiplex PCR reads, yields one record per CDR3 protein. In the table there are about 200,000 distinct CDR3 sequences, 95% of which are singletons. The specimen was CD4+ T cells from PBMCs. These receptors came from a human donor in good health.

DNA for the CDR3: TGTGCCAGCAGTCCGATAGCGGGGGTGCGCACCGGGGAGCTGTTTTTT. Translating it yields CASSPIAGVRTGELFF. The rearrangement links TRBV11-2 to TRBJ2-2, with 9 bases matching TRBD2. The CDR3 has 16 residues. With 6 bases clipped from V and 4 bases from J, the junction kept 9 bases outside the gene matches. Germline V lookup: CDR1 SGHAT, CDR2 FQNNGV.

V and J are TRBV15 and TRBJ2-1; TRBD2 aligns across 11 bases. J gave up 4 bases and V 2 bases, and 4 bases lay outside the gene matches. Germline values: CDR1 LNHNV, CDR2 YYDKDF (reference sequence). This CDR3 is 16 amino acids long. The CDR3 spells CATSRLAGGIYNEQFF. In nucleotides, the CDR3 is TGTGCCACCAGCAGACTAGCGGGAGGCATTTACAATGAGCAGTTCTTC.

This rearrangement joins TRBV3-1 to TRBJ2-5; no clear D gene. CDR1 LGHDT and CDR2 YNNKEL come from the germline V gene (reference sequence). V dropped 3 bases and J dropped 5 bases, with 19 bases sitting between them. CDR3 length: 16 amino acids. The CDR3 here is CASSHSWAEYQETQYF. For the CDR3, the DNA is TGTGCCAGCAGCCATTCCTGGGCGGAGTATCAGGAGACCCAGTACTTC.

This clonotype came up once. V and J are TRBV3-1 and TRBJ2-5; 8 positions match TRBD1. Looked up from germline, CDR1 is LGHDT and CDR2 is YNNKEL (reference sequence). The CDR3 spans 16 residues. V was pared by 4 bases and J by 5 bases, with 12 bases of the junction left unmatched. The CDR3: CASSPPGTGGIETQYF. In DNA form, the CDR3 reads TGTGCCAGCAGCCCGCCCGGGACAGGAGGCATCGAGACCCAGTACTTC.

This chain uses TRBV18 with TRBJ2-7, with a possible D match to TRBD2 (6 bases). Deletions cut 0 bases from V and 3 bases from J, with 6 bases between. Germline V lookup: CDR1 KGHSH, CDR2 LQKENI. The CDR3 runs 13 residues. CDR3: CASSPPGGYEQYF. In DNA form, the CDR3 reads TGTGCCAGCTCACCACCGGGGGGCTACGAGCAGTACTTC.

This clonotype has just one count. The chain links TRBV7-9 to TRBJ2-3; TRBD2 matches at 9 bases. Germline V gene data show CDR1 as SEHNR and CDR2 as FQNEAQ (reference sequence). The CDR3 extends over 14 amino acids. V gave up 7 bases and J gave up 3 bases; unmatched junction bases: 5. CDR3 in amino acids: CASTLSGRTDTQYF. The DNA for the CDR3 is TGTGCCAGCACCCTTAGCGGGAGAACAGATACGCAGTATTTT. Based on the CDR3 plus reference TRBV7-9 and TRBJ2-3, the full variable domain is DTGVSQNPRHKITKRGQNVTFRCDPISEHNRLYWYRQTLGQGPEFLTYFQNEAQLEKSRLLSDRFSAERPKGSFSTLEIQRTEQGDSAMYLCASTLSGRTDTQYFGPGTRLTVL.

The chain combines TRBV7-9 with TRBJ2-5, with D maybe TRBD2 (5 bases). Germline V gene lookup returns CDR1 SEHNR and CDR2 FQNEAQ (reference sequence). The CDR3 sequence is 14 residues long. V was trimmed by 5 bases and J by 0 bases, leaving 10 bases between them. CDR3 in DNA: TGTGCCAGCAGCCCGGGAAGCTACCAAGAGACCCAGTACTTC. Amino acid sequence: CASSPGSYQETQYF.

This chain uses TRBV29-1 with TRBJ1-5, with TRBD1 identical over 8 bases. The CDR3 runs to 14 residues. Looked up from germline, CDR1 is SQVTM and CDR2 is ANQGSEA. The ends lost 6 bases at V and 2 bases at J; junction bases unmatched: 6. The CDR3 loop is CSVMTGVGNQPQHF. DNA of the CDR3: TGCAGCGTAATGACAGGGGTGGGCAATCAGCCCCAGCATTTT.

J is TRBJ1-5 and V is TRBV2; no reliable D call. The V gene lost 6 bases and the J gene lost 1 base, with 10 bases spanning the gap. Germline CDR1 reads SNHLY; CDR2 reads FYNNEI. The CDR3 loop spans 14 amino acids. Here the CDR3 reads CASREDGSNQPQHF. CDR3 in DNA: TGTGCCAGCAGGGAGGATGGGAGCAATCAGCCCCAGCATTTT. Filled out from reference TRBV2 and TRBJ1-5, the complete variable domain reads EPEVTQTPSHQVTQMGQEVILRCVPISNHLYFYWYRQILGQKVEFLVSFYNNEISEKSEIFDDQFSVERPDGSNFTLKIRSTKLEDSAMYFCASREDGSNQPQHFGDGTRLSIL.

The rearrangement links TRBV20-1 to TRBJ2-1, with 8 bases lining up with TRBD2. V shed 0 bases, J shed 2 bases, and the junction held 0 bases outside the gene matches. The germline gives CDR1 DFQATT, CDR2 SNEGSKA (reference sequence). This CDR3 has 14 amino acids. CDR3 residues: CSARDGRAYNEQFF. DNA of the CDR3: TGCAGTGCTAGAGACGGGAGGGCCTACAATGAGCAGTTCTTC.

CDR3 region: CASSTQGGEQYV. CDR3 DNA: TGTGCCAGCTCAACTCAGGGGGGGGAGCAGTACGTC. The chain links TRBV18 to TRBJ2-7; D might be TRBD1 or TRBD2, each matching 7 bases. This CDR3 contains 12 residues. V was clipped by 5 bases and J by 7 bases, with 12 bases between them. CDR1 is KGHSH, CDR2 LQKENI, per germline.

The V call is TRBV20-1, the J call TRBJ1-5; tentatively, D is TRBD1 (6 bases). The germline V and J ends were trimmed by 3 bases and 4 bases, with 13 bases remaining between them. From germline, CDR1 is DFQATT and CDR2 SNEGSKA (reference sequence). This CDR3 contains 14 residues. CDR3 residues: CSARDSVKNQPQHF. CDR3 bases: TGCAGTGCTAGGGACAGCGTTAAAAATCAGCCCCAGCATTTT.

The CDR3 region is CSVAASASVQETQYF. CDR3 bases: TGCAGCGTTGCCGCGAGCGCGAGCGTTCAAGAGACCCAGTACTTC. The rearrangement uses TRBV29-1 and TRBJ2-5; D not certain. With 4 bases removed from V and 2 bases from J, the gap between germline ends came to 17 bases. The germline gives CDR1 SQVTM, CDR2 ANQGSEA. This CDR3 comprises 15 residues.

J is TRBJ1-1 and V is TRBV3-1, with 9 positions matching TRBD1. CDR1 LGHDT and CDR2 YNNKEL come from the germline V gene (reference sequence). Losses at the gene ends were 6 bases for V and 4 bases for J; bases not matched to a gene: 12. This CDR3 region has 16 residues. CDR3 region: CASSRRQGQGGTEAFF. The CDR3 region has the DNA TGTGCCAGCAGTCGCAGACAGGGACAGGGTGGCACTGAAGCTTTCTTT.

The rearrangement joins TRBV2 to TRBJ1-1; perhaps TRBD1 as D (5 bases). V lost 7 bases to trimming and J lost 0 bases, with 12 bases between them. Germline V gives CDR1 SNHLY, CDR2 FYNNEI. The CDR3 length is 14 residues. In nucleotides, the CDR3 is TGTGCCAGCACAACGGGACGTCTGAACACTGAAGCTTTCTTT. Translated: CASTTGRLNTEAFF.

V gene TRBV18 combines with J gene TRBJ1-1, with D possibly being TRBD1 (5 bases). The CDR3 has 12 amino acids. V shed 2 bases and J shed 10 bases, with 11 bases lying between them. The germline V gene encodes CDR1 KGHSH and CDR2 LQKENI. DNA for the CDR3: TGTGCCAGCTCACCAAATCGTGGGGGAGCTTTCTTT. Translating it yields CASSPNRGGAFF.

The CDR3 spells CSARASDFSYEQYV. The DNA for the CDR3 is TGCAGTGCTAGAGCATCGGACTTTTCCTACGAGCAGTACGTC. This chain links TRBV20-1 with TRBJ2-7; TRBD2 might be the D (5 bases). This CDR3 comprises 14 residues. The ends were cut back, 1 base at V and 1 base at J, with 11 bases in the middle. The germline CDR1 and CDR2 sequences are DFQATT and SNEGSKA (reference sequence).

This clonotype was seen a single time. The chain combines TRBV29-1 with TRBJ2-5; D call uncertain. Germline V lookup: CDR1 SQVTM, CDR2 ANQGSEA. This CDR3 spans 12 amino acids. The V and J ends lost 7 bases and 5 bases respectively, with 14 bases between them. The CDR3 here is CSGSRVRETQYF. CDR3 in DNA: TGCAGCGGAAGCCGGGTCCGGGAGACCCAGTACTTC.

This rearrangement joins TRBV24-1 to TRBJ2-1, with 10 positions matching TRBD2. The V gene's germline CDR1 is KGHDR and CDR2 SFDVKD. The junction had 9 bases not matched to a gene; V was cut back by 3 bases and J by 5 bases. The CDR3 length is 17 residues. CDR3 DNA sequence: TGTGCCACCAGTGATCACCTTAGCGGGAGGCAGAACAATGAGCAGTTCTTC. This codes for CATSDHLSGRQNNEQFF.

The chain links TRBV5-6 to TRBJ2-3, with 8 bases identical to TRBD2. There are 15 residues in the CDR3. Germline CDR1 SGHDT, CDR2 YYEEEE. Unmatched junction bases numbered 9, after V lost 6 bases and J lost 3 bases. The CDR3 sequence is CASNNVGTSTDTQYF. The CDR3 DNA follows: TGTGCCAGCAACAACGTCGGGACTAGTACAGATACGCAGTATTTT.

The CDR3 protein is CASSFSNTDTQYF. In nucleotides, the CDR3 is TGTGCCAGCAGCTTCTCAAACACAGATACGCAGTATTTT. The V call is TRBV5-6, the J call TRBJ2-3; D not certain. This CDR3 region has 13 residues. Germline CDR1 is SGHDT and CDR2 is YYEEEE. The ends were cut back, 2 bases at V and 2 bases at J, with 6 bases in the middle.